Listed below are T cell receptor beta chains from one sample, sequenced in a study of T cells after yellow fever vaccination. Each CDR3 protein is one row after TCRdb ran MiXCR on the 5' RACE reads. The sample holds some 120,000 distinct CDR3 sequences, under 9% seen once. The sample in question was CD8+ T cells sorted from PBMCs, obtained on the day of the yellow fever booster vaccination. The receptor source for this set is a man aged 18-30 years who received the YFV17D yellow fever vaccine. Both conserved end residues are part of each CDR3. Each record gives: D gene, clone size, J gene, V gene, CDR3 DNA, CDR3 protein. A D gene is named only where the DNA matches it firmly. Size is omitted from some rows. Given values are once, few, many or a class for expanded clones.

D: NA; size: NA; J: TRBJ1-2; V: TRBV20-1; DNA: TGCAGTGCAACCGACCTCCGACAGGTCTCAAACTATGGCTACACCTTC; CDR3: CSATDLRQVSNYGYTF
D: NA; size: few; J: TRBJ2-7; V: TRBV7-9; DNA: TGTGCCAGCTCGCCGGCGGGATCCTACGAGCAGTACTTC; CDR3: CASSPAGSYEQYF
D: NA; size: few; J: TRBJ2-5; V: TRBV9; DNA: TGTGCCAGCAGCGCCTTTGACGGGAAGGGAGAGACCCAGTACTTC; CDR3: CASSAFDGKGETQYF
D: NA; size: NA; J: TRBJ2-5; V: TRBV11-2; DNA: TGTGCCAGCAGCTCCTCTAGGCGTCAGACGGAGACCCAGTACTTC; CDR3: CASSSSRRQTETQYF
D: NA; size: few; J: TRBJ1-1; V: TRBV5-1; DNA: TGCGCCAGCAGCTTGGTCGAGAGCCCTAACATGAACACTGAAGCTTTCTTT; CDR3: CASSLVESPNMNTEAFF
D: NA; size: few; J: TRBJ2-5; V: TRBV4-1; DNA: TGCGCCAGCAGCCAAGTCCCCCCGCGGGTTGGGGAGACCCAGTACTTC; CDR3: CASSQVPPRVGETQYF
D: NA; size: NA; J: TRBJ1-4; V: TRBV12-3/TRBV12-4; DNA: TGTGCCAGCAGTTTAGCGGGGTATGGGGAAAAACTGTTTTTT; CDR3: CASSLAGYGEKLFF
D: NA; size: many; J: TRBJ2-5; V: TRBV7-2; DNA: TGTGCCAGCAGCTTAGCGCATGTGGGGGGCCCTTTTGGGGAGACCCAGTACTTC; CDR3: CASSLAHVGGPFGETQYF
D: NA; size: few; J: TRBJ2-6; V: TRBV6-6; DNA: TGTGCCAGCACAGAGACTCCTCAGGTCCTGACTTTC; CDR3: CASTETPQVLTF
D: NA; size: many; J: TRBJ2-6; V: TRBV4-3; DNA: TGCGCCAGCAGCCAAGTGAGGGAAACAGGGGCCAACGTCCTGACTTTC; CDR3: CASSQVRETGANVLTF
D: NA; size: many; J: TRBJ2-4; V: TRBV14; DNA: TGTGCCAGCAGCCAGGGTGCGGGCCTAATAAACATTCAGTACTTC; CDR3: CASSQGAGLINIQYF
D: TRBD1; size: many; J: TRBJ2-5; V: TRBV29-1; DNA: TGCAGCGTTGAAGATCTCGGGACAGGGGTCAAAGAGACCCAGTACTTC; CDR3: CSVEDLGTGVKETQYF
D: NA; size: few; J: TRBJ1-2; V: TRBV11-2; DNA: TGTGCCAGCAGCTCCGGGTGGGTGGGCTACACCTTC; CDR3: CASSSGWVGYTF
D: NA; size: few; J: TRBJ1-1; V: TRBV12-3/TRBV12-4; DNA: TGTGCCAGCAGTTTTCTAGGCCTTTCAAGGGCAAACACTGAAGCTTTCTTT; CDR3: CASSFLGLSRANTEAFF
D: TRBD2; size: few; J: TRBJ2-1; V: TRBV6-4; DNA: TGTGCCAGCTCCGGGACTAGCCACAATGAGCAGTTCTTC; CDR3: CASSGTSHNEQFF
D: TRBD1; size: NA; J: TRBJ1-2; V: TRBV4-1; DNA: TGCGCCAGCAGCCCTGGCCCGGGACAGGGGGCGCGTGGCTACACCTTC; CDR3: CASSPGPGQGARGYTF
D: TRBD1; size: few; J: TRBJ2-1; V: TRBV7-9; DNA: TGTGCCAGCAGCCCCTACTACTCCGGGACAGGGGATGGTAATGAGCAGTTCTTC; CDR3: CASSPYYSGTGDGNEQFF
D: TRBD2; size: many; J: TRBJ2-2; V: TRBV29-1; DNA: TGCAGCGTTATAGCGGGGGGGGCCACCGGGGAGCTGTTTTTT; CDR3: CSVIAGGATGELFF
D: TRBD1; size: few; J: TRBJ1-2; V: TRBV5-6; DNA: TGTGCCAGCAGCGCTCAGGGGGCGGCTGGTGGCTACACCTTC; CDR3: CASSAQGAAGGYTF
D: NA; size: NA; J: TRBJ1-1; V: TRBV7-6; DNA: TGTGCCAGCAGCTTAGAGCCGGGAGGTAACACTGAAGCTTTCTTT; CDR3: CASSLEPGGNTEAFF
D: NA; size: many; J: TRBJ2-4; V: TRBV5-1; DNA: TGCGCCAGCAGCATCCTAGGGGCCGGAGGAGACATTCAGTACTTC; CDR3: CASSILGAGGDIQYF
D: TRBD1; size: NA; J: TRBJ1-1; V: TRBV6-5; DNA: TGTGCCAGCAGTTACGGACAGGAGCTTGAAGCTTTCTTT; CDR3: CASSYGQELEAFF
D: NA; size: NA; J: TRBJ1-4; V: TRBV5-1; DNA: TGCGCCAGCAGCTTGGGGTCGCCCGCAAGGGGAGAAAAACTGTTTTTT; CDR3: CASSLGSPARGEKLFF
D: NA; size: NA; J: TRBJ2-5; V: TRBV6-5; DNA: TGTGCCAGCAGTGGACTGGTGGGGCAGCGGCATCTCCAGTACTTC; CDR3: CASSGLVGQRHLQYF
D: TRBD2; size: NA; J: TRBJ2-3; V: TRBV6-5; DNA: TGTGCCAGCAGCTCGGGAGGTACGCAGTATTTT; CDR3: CASSSGGTQYF
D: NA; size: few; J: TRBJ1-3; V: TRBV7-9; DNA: TGTGCCAGCAGCTCGGGACTGAACCCCGGAAACACCATATATTTT; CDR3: CASSSGLNPGNTIYF
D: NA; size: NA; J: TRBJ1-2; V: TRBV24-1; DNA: TGTGCCACCAGTGACTACATGAGTCAGGGCCCTTCGGGCTATGGCTACACCTTC; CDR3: CATSDYMSQGPSGYGYTF
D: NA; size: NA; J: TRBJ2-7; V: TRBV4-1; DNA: TGCGCCAGCAGCCAACTAGACAGAGACTACGAGCAGTACTTC; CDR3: CASSQLDRDYEQYF
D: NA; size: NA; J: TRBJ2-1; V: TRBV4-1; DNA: TGCGCCAGCAGCCAAGGCCCCGACAGGTCCCTAGACTACAATGAGCAGTTCTTC; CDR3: CASSQGPDRSLDYNEQFF
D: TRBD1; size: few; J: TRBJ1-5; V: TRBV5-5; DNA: TGTGCCAGCAGATTGGACAGGGATAGCAATCAGCCCCAGCATTTT; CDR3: CASRLDRDSNQPQHF
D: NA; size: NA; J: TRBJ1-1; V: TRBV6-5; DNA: TGTGCCAGCAGAAAGGGAAACACTGAAGCTTTCTTT; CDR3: CASRKGNTEAFF
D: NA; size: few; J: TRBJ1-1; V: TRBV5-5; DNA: TGTGCCAGCAGCCTGTCCAGGGCGGACGCTTTCTTT; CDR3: CASSLSRADAFF
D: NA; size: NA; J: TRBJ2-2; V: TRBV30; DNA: TGTGCCTGCCGGGAAACGAACACCGGGGAGCTGTTTTTT; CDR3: CACRETNTGELFF
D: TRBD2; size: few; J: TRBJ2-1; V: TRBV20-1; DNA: TGCAGTGCTACCTCCCCCCCGGGGGGGCCCGGTGAGCAGTTCTTC; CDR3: CSATSPPGGPGEQFF
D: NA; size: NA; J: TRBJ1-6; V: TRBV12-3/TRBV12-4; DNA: TGTGCCAGCACCCTCGTCGGGGAAGCGAGTTCACCCCTCCACTTT; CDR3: CASTLVGEASSPLHF
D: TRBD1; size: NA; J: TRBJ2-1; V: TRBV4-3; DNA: TGCGCCAGCAGCCAGGGGACAGGGACTGTATACAATGAGCAGTTCTTC; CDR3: CASSQGTGTVYNEQFF
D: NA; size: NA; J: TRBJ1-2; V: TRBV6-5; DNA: TGTGCCAGCAGTTACGGTCCCCAGGGACGATATGGCTACACCTTC; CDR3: CASSYGPQGRYGYTF
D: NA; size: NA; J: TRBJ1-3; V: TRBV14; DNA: TGTGCCAGCAGCCAAGAACGGGGGGTTTTGTCTGGAAACACCATATATTTT; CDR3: CASSQERGVLSGNTIYF
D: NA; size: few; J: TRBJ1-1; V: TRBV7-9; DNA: TGTGCCAGCAGCCCTCACGTGGGGGGAGAGAACACTGAAGCTTTCTTT; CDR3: CASSPHVGGENTEAFF